The TCR beta chain under discussion was sequenced for a study of blood T cell repertoires in COVID-19. Study background: Donors in the United States, Italy and Spain gave samples during acute or convalescent COVID-19. In each case, the material was cDNA or gDNA derived from T cells, B-cell-depleted T cells, or PBMCs.

This CDR3 region has 16 residues. CDR1 is LNHDA, CDR2 SQIVND, per germline (reference sequence). J gave up 1 base and V 5 bases, and 7 bases lay outside the gene matches. Authors' processing steps: Cell counts per sample came from amplifying reference gene primers. Assay: immunoSEQ multiplex PCR; the TCRdb copy retains only in-frame clones and omits some. D and trimming come from the DNA, and the V and J calls and clone size come from that table. The sample has 200,000 to 250,000 clones; over 75% are singletons. Sequenced sample: peripheral blood. This sequence originates from a woman in her thirties or forties with acute or convalescent COVID-19. The chain employs TRBV19 and TRBJ2-4; 8 nucleotides line up with TRBD2. The CDR3 sequence: CASSPHGGAAKNIQYF. The DNA for the CDR3 is TGTGCCAGTAGTCCCCACGGGGGGGCCGCCAAAAACATTCAGTACTTC.